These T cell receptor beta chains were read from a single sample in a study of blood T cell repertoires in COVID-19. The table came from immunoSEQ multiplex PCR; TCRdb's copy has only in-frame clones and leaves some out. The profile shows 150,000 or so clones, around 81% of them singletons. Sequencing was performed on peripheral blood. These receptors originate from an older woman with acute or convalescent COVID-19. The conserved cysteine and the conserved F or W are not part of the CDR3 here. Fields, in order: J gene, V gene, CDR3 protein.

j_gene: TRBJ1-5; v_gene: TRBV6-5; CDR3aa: ASSPTGRHQPQH
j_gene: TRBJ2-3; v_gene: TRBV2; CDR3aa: ASSSGRGTDTQY
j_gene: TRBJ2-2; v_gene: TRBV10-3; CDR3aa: AISDDRGMTGELF
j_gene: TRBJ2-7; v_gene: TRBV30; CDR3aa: AWSVPRGQGNYEQY
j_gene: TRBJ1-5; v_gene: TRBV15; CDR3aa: ATSRQNQPQH
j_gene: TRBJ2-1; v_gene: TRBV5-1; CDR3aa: ASSLVGQGLDEQF
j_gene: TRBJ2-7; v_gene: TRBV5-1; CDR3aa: ASSLGAGEKYEQY
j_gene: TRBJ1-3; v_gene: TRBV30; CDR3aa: AWSANGNTIY
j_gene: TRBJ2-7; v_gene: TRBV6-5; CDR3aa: ASSLGSHSYEQY
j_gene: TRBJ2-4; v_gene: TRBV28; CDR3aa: ASRTGSDIQY
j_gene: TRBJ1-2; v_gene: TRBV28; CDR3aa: ASSSPDREDYYGYT
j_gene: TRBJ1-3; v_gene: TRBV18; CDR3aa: ASSPPGGGNTIY
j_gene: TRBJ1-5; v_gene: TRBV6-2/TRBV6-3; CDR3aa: ASSYPPLTDLTQPQH
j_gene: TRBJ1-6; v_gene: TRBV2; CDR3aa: ASSVGGVVAEEGSPLH
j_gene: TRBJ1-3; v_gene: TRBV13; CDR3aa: ASSSRTGLSSGNTIY
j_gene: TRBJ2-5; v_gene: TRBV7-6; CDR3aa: ASSLGGLAGVVETQY
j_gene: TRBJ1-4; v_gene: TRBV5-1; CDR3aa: ASSSTPFNEKLF